The clone carrying this T cell receptor beta chain was seen at least ten times. Its antigen remains unidentified. One end of the junction varies from germline; a read error may be responsible. This sample was taken from a study of blood T cells in healthy people across ages. The study's findings and limits: No conclusive comparison of naive versus antigen-experienced cells was possible with unsorted PBMCs. Age advanced and TCR beta diversity per million T cells fell, roughly linearly.

Germline V gives CDR1 SGHRS, CDR2 YFSETQ. The length of the CDR3 is 13 residues. A second roughly 6 to 12 cycle PCR used barcoded and J-beta primers. Using its own MiXCR run on the 5' RACE reads, TCRdb lists one record per CDR3 protein. The table includes around 1,500,000 distinct CDR3 sequences, roughly 45% detected once. Sequencing input: blood. The clonotype was recovered from a young woman in good health. The rearrangement links TRBV5-1 to TRBJ2-7; TRBD2 might be the D (5 bases). CDR3 in DNA: TGTGCCAGCAGCCCCACGGGGACCTACGAGCAGTACTTC. Its protein product is CASSPTGTYEQYF.